This TCR beta chain was recovered during a study of T cell responses to AZD1222 COVID-19 vaccine. The CDR3 runs 15 residues. The V gene lost 1 base and the J gene lost 8 bases, with 17 bases spanning the gap. The germline V gene has CDR1 LNHNV and CDR2 YYDKDF (reference sequence). Sequenced by immunoSEQ multiplex PCR; TCRdb stores in-frame clones only, minus some. The sample includes 150,000 to 190,000 clones, 90% to 95% of them seen just once. The V gene is TRBV15, the J gene TRBJ1-1; D not resolved. Sequencing was performed on peripheral blood, taken 28 days after the second AZD1222 dose. The receptor's source is an adult who received the AZD1222 COVID-19 vaccine. The DNA for the CDR3 is TGTGCCACCAGCAGAGGTGAAGGGCTGACCGACGAAGCTTTCTTT. Translating it yields CATSRGEGLTDEAFF.